The 22 T cell receptor beta chains presented below share a single source sample, sequenced in a study of cytomegalovirus exposure and HLA in healthy donors. Primers: 60 Vbeta forward and 13 Jbeta reverse. Produced via immunoSEQ multiplex PCR; TCRdb's table is partial and in-frame only. The profile shows some 90,000 clones, approximately 74% of them singletons. The sample was PBMCs. These receptors originate from a female donor in good health and CMV-seropositive.

The chain is built from TRBV30 and TRBJ2-5; possible D gene TRBD2, 6 bases. The germline V gene has CDR1 GTSNPN and CDR2 SVGIG (reference sequence). V dropped 3 bases and J dropped 14 bases, with 16 bases sitting between them. The CDR3 has 11 amino acids. For the CDR3, the DNA is TGTGCCTGGAGAGTAAGGGGACTCAATTACTTC. It yields the protein CAWRVRGLNYF.

V and J are TRBV5-1 and TRBJ1-5; 8 bases align to TRBD1. Germline V CDR1 and CDR2: SGHRS, YFSETQ. The CDR3 consists of 15 residues. V shed 0 bases, J shed 4 bases, and the junction held 3 bases outside the gene matches. The CDR3 reads CASSLGQGANQPQHF. The CDR3 bases are TGCGCCAGCAGCTTGGGGCAGGGGGCTAATCAGCCCCAGCATTTT.

This clone was observed a single time. CDR3 coding DNA: TGTGCCAGTGCTACAGGGGGCCATCAGCCCCAGCATTTT. Translation: CASATGGHQPQHF. The rearrangement joins TRBV19 to TRBJ1-5; 9 bases map to TRBD1. The CDR3 runs 13 residues. The germline V gene has CDR1 LNHDA and CDR2 SQIVND (reference sequence). After removal of 8 bases from V and 5 bases from J, the junction contained 4 bases not matched to a gene.

The rearrangement uses TRBV4-2 and TRBJ2-1; 10 bases agree with TRBD2. J gave up 7 bases and V 4 bases, and 4 bases lay outside the gene matches. This CDR3 is built from 14 residues. Germline V lookup: CDR1 LGHNA, CDR2 YNFKEQ. The chain's CDR3 is CASSPLAGVNEQFF. The CDR3 region has the DNA TGTGCCAGCAGCCCCCTAGCGGGAGTTAATGAGCAGTTCTTC.

This chain links TRBV7-3 with TRBJ2-5; 7 bases fit TRBD2. The germline CDR1 and CDR2 sequences are SGHTA and FQGTGA. The CDR3 is 14 amino acids. V dropped 5 bases and J dropped 2; count of bases not matched to a gene: 5. Here the CDR3 DNA reads TGTGCCAGCAGCCCCGCGGGGGTACAAGAGACCCAGTACTTC. This encodes CASSPAGVQETQYF. Full variable domain (remainder filled in from reference TRBV7-3 and TRBJ2-5): GAGVSQTPSNKVTEKGKYVELRCDPISGHTALYWYRQSLGQGPEFLIYFQGTGAADDSGLPNDRFFAVRPEGSVSTLKIQRTERGDSAVYLCASSPAGVQETQYFGPGTRLLVL.

Comment on this clone: The sample has other DNA sequences that encode this CDR3 too. This chain joins TRBV28 and TRBJ1-5; no clear D gene. V was trimmed by 6 bases and J by 4 bases, leaving 4 bases between them. Germline V gives CDR1 MDHEN, CDR2 SYDVKM. CDR3 length: 11 amino acids. DNA of the CDR3: TGTGCCAGCAGCCGGAATCAGCCCCAGCATTTT. Translation gives CASSRNQPQHF.

This clone was picked up a small number of times. CDR3 nucleotides: TGTGCCTGGAGTGGCCGACACGAAGCTTTCTTT. It is translated as CAWSGRHEAFF. This sequence joins TRBV30 and TRBJ1-1, with D hard to call. The CDR3 totals 11 residues. CDR1 and CDR2 (germline): GTSNPN, SVGIG (reference sequence). V gave up 1 base and J gave up 8 bases, with 8 bases separating them.

The V gene is TRBV11-2, the J gene TRBJ1-3, with D possibly being TRBD1 (5 bases). CDR1 and CDR2 from the germline V gene are SGHAT and FQNNGV. Trimming stripped 2 bases from V and 0 bases from J, with 8 bases between. There are 15 residues in the CDR3. CDR3 sequence: CASSLRGFSGNTIYF. In DNA, the CDR3 is TGTGCCAGCAGCTTACGGGGGTTCTCTGGAAACACCATATATTTT.

The chain recombines TRBV9 with TRBJ2-3; 9 bases are a match to TRBD2. Germline V CDR1 and CDR2: SGDLS, YYNGEE. V lost 0 bases to trimming and J lost 0 bases; unmatched junction nucleotides: 2. This CDR3 is 16 amino acids long. CDR3 sequence: CASSVGLAASTDTQYF. CDR3 DNA sequence: TGTGCCAGCAGCGTAGGACTAGCGGCTAGCACAGATACGCAGTATTTT.

This chain connects TRBV5-1 to TRBJ2-2; D is uncertain. V lost 0 bases and J 3 bases, leaving 6 bases between the germline ends. CDR1 is SGHRS, CDR2 YFSETQ, per germline. This CDR3 has 14 residues. The CDR3 sequence is CASSLVSDTGELFF. The CDR3 DNA follows: TGCGCCAGCAGCTTGGTGTCCGACACCGGGGAGCTGTTTTTT.

V gene TRBV4-3 combines with J gene TRBJ2-6; D is unresolved. The CDR3 is 17 residues long. V was clipped by 0 bases and J by 0 bases, with 9 bases between them. Germline values: CDR1 LGHNA, CDR2 YSLEER. The CDR3 nucleotides are TGCGCCAGCAGCCAAGATCCTCAGGCCTCTGGGGCCAACGTCCTGACTTTC. This encodes CASSQDPQASGANVLTF.

V gene TRBV5-4 combines with J gene TRBJ2-7, with D perhaps TRBD2 (5 bases). Germline values: CDR1 SGHNT, CDR2 YYREEE (reference sequence). The V and J ends lost 4 bases and 3 bases respectively, with 17 bases between them. The CDR3 length is 15 residues. This chain's CDR3 is CASSRAAERVYEQYF. As DNA, the CDR3 is TGTGCCAGCAGCCGAGCGGCCGAAAGAGTCTACGAGCAGTACTTC.

This clone occurred a few times. The chain couples TRBV6-6 to TRBJ2-2, with 9 bases matching TRBD1. Germline V CDR1 and CDR2: MNHNY, SVGAGI (reference sequence). The CDR3 length is 13 residues. The ends lost 4 bases at V and 9 bases at J; junction bases unmatched: 3. This CDR3 is CASSSTGGWELFF. For the CDR3, the DNA is TGTGCCAGCAGTTCTACAGGGGGCTGGGAGCTGTTTTTT.

This clone turned up a few times. This chain links TRBV5-1 with TRBJ1-4; D is ambiguous. CDR3 length: 15 residues. V dropped 0 bases and J dropped 10 bases, with 16 bases sitting between them. Germline CDR1 and CDR2: SGHRS and YFSETQ. Here the CDR3 DNA reads TGCGCCAGCAGCTTGGCCACTATCCCCGGTGGAAAACTGTTTTTT. The encoded protein is CASSLATIPGGKLFF.

The chain carries TRBV2 and TRBJ2-1; 8 bases line up with TRBD2. The CDR3 has 17 amino acids. V lost 6 bases to trimming and J lost 0 bases; unmatched junction nucleotides: 10. Looked up from germline, CDR1 is SNHLY and CDR2 is FYNNEI. CDR3 sequence: CASRGSGGLSSYNEQFF. CDR3 coding DNA: TGTGCCAGCAGGGGAAGCGGGGGCCTAAGCTCCTACAATGAGCAGTTCTTC.

V is TRBV5-8 and J is TRBJ2-3; TRBD1 agrees at 7 bases. This CDR3 has 15 residues. V shed 0 bases, J shed 6 bases, and the junction held 7 bases outside the gene matches. Germline CDR1 SGHTS, CDR2 YDEGEE. This chain's CDR3 is CASSLAQGPGDTQYF. The CDR3 DNA reads TGTGCCAGCAGCTTGGCACAGGGGCCTGGGGATACGCAGTATTTT.

This rearrangement joins TRBV30 to TRBJ1-1; tentative D call: TRBD1 (5 bases). Trimming shortened V by 3 bases and J by 0 bases, and 5 bases separated the two germline ends. The CDR3 totals 12 residues. Germline CDR1 and CDR2: GTSNPN and SVGIG (reference sequence). CDR3 bases: TGTGCCTGGAGCAGGGTGAACACTGAAGCTTTCTTT. This encodes CAWSRVNTEAFF.

The chain links TRBV10-3 to TRBJ1-2, with D possibly TRBD1 on 6 matching bases. Germline-derived CDR1 and CDR2 are ENHRY and SYGVKD. Between the trimmed V and J ends, which lost 6 bases and 2 bases, there was a span of 13 bases. The CDR3 totals 14 residues. This CDR3 reads CAIRNRVTNYGYTF. The CDR3 bases are TGTGCCATCAGGAACAGGGTAACGAACTATGGCTACACCTTC.

The chain links TRBV5-1 to TRBJ1-1, with 11 positions matching TRBD1. Germline CDR1 and CDR2: SGHRS and YFSETQ. This CDR3 region has 15 residues. V shed 4 bases and J 3 bases; nucleotides not matched to a gene: 5. The CDR3 spells CASSRGQGDHTEAFF. The CDR3 DNA reads as TGCGCCAGCAGCAGGGGACAGGGGGACCACACTGAAGCTTTCTTT.

The chain combines TRBV7-2 with TRBJ1-5, with 7 bases identical to TRBD1. The CDR3 is 13 amino acids. V trimming: 5 bases; J trimming: 4 bases; junction bases outside the gene matches: 2. Germline-derived CDR1 and CDR2 are SGHTA and FQGNSA. The CDR3 nucleotides are TGTGCCAGCAGCGCACAGGGGAATCAGCCCCAGCATTTT. Translation: CASSAQGNQPQHF.

The J gene is TRBJ1-5, the V gene TRBV4-2, with TRBD1 matching over 9 bases. The CDR3 loop spans 15 amino acids. Germline trimming cut 5 bases from V and 7 bases from J; bases unmatched to any gene: 9. The V gene's germline CDR1 is LGHNA and CDR2 YNFKEQ. CDR3 nucleotides: TGTGCCAGCAGCGGACCGGGACAGGGAGGACAGCCCCAGCATTTT. Amino acids: CASSGPGQGGQPQHF.

The chain employs TRBV6-6 and TRBJ2-1, with D uncertain. CDR1 is MNHNY, CDR2 SVGAGI, per germline (reference sequence). V lost 2 bases and J lost 5, with 13 bases in between. The CDR3 consists of 15 residues. CDR3 amino acids: CASSYPSQSHNEQFF. CDR3 nucleotides: TGTGCCAGCAGTTACCCTAGTCAGTCCCACAATGAGCAGTTCTTC.